The text below deals with one TCR beta chain. Its antigen remains unknown. Germline CDR1 reads SNHLY; CDR2 reads FYNNEI. This CDR3 is built from 15 residues. V lost 7 bases and J lost 3, with 15 bases in between. The sample originates from a study of cytomegalovirus exposure and HLA in healthy donors. General observations from the study: As a later analysis revealed, most CMV-associated TCR beta chains appeared HLA-restricted.

PCR involved 60 Vbeta and 13 Jbeta primers. Authors' data handling: In a later analysis, the count reached some 88 million unique TCR beta chains, with around 10 million shared. The assay was immunoSEQ multiplex PCR, and TCRdb's table has in-frame clones only and misses some. V and J calls and clone size are those listed in that table; D and trimming were worked out from the DNA. The repertoire includes about 160,000 clones, 80% to 85% of them detected once, and 1.5% to 2.5% sits in the top ten. The rearrangement joins TRBV2 to TRBJ1-4; D perhaps matches TRBD1 (6 bases). Sequencing input: PBMCs. The sequence derives from a man aged 18 to 30 in good health and CMV-seronegative. CDR3 bases: TGTGCCAGCATCCACAGGGTCTGGGCTAATGAAAAACTGTTTTTT. As protein: CASIHRVWANEKLFF. The whole variable domain, remainder taken from reference TRBV2 and TRBJ1-4, is EPEVTQTPSHQVTQMGQEVILRCVPISNHLYFYWYRQILGQKVEFLVSFYNNEISEKSEIFDDQFSVERPDGSNFTLKIRSTKLEDSAMYFCASIHRVWANEKLFFGSGTQLSVL.